This TCR beta chain was observed in a study of Ad26.COV2.S vaccination and SARS-CoV-2 variants. Turning to the study itself: Dosing was one shot or two shots 56 days apart. Study-wide points: Similar non-spike TCR breadth was observed in recipients of vaccine and of placebo. Analytic work on TCR breadth and depth might have understated the full extent of total T cell responses.

Germline loops: CDR1 SGHTA, CDR2 FQGNSA. The CDR3 runs 17 residues. Trimming removed 6 bases at V and 6 bases at J, with 27 bases between. Here immunoSEQ multiplex PCR was the method, and the copy in TCRdb shows in-frame clones only, minus some. The repertoire holds roughly 500,000 clones, with around nine tenths as singletons. Treatment here: approximately 18 received Ad26.COV2.S at low or high dose, single or two shots; several received placebo; per-sample allocation not given. Following the first vaccine or placebo injection, samples were taken on day 63. To note about this clone: Its target is not known.

The material sequenced was peripheral blood, taken in a trial of Ad26.COV2.S vaccine versus placebo. This receptor was taken from a person aged 18-65 years who received the Ad26.COV2.S COVID-19 vaccine or a placebo. The chain employs TRBV7-2 and TRBJ2-7, with D tentatively TRBD1 or TRBD2 (6 bases each). The CDR3 here is CASRDGWGAASSPEQYF. The CDR3 DNA sequence: TGTGCCAGCAGGGATGGATGGGGGGCGGCTAGCAGTCCCGAGCAGTACTTC. Filled out from reference TRBV7-2 and TRBJ2-7, the complete variable domain reads GAGVSQSPSNKVTEKGKDVELRCDPISGHTALYWYRQSLGQGLEFLIYFQGNSAPDKSGLPSDRFSAERTGGSVSTLTIQRTQQEDSAVYLCASRDGWGAASSPEQYFGPGTRLTVT.